These 20 T cell receptor beta chains originate from one sample sequenced in a study of a mutant IDH1 vaccine in newly diagnosed glioma. No antigen is known for these receptors. Generated by immunoSEQ multiplex PCR, the TCRdb table keeps only in-frame clones and is missing some. Of about 60,000 clones listed, approximately 80% are singletons. Sample time point: week 11, during vaccination. All doses held 300 ug of mutant IDH1 20-mer peptide, with topical imiquimod. Here the sequenced sample was PBMCs, taken from a glioma patient whose treatment included an IDH1 peptide vaccine. These receptors came from a man aged 25 to 45 with glioma.

This chain uses TRBV4-1 with TRBJ1-6; TRBD1 might be the D (6 bases). Germline V gives CDR1 MGHRA, CDR2 YSYEKL. V dropped 4 bases and J dropped 7 bases, with 8 bases sitting between them. The CDR3 extends over 13 amino acids. CDR3 residues: CASSRDRNSPLHF. The CDR3 bases are TGCGCCAGCAGCCGTGACAGGAATTCACCCCTCCACTTT.

This rearrangement joins TRBV27 to TRBJ2-5; D possibly corresponds to TRBD1 (6 bases). CDR1 MNHEY and CDR2 SMNVEV come from the germline V gene (reference sequence). The CDR3 extends over 15 amino acids. V was pared by 8 bases and J by 5 bases, with 21 bases between. The CDR3 region is CASANLGGVLETQYF. CDR3 DNA: TGTGCCAGCGCCAACCTTGGGGGCGTCTTGGAGACCCAGTACTTC.

V and J are TRBV7-3 and TRBJ2-5; a weak D match, TRBD1 (5 bases). This CDR3 is built from 13 residues. CDR1 and CDR2 from the germline V gene are SGHTA and FQGTGA. V shed 3 bases and J shed 4 bases, with 9 bases lying between them. CDR3 residues: CASSLSRVETQYF. The CDR3, as DNA: TGTGCCAGCAGCTTGAGCAGGGTAGAGACCCAGTACTTC.

This chain connects TRBV10-3 to TRBJ2-2; D possibly corresponds to TRBD2 (5 bases). V was clipped by 7 bases and J by 6 bases, with 6 bases between them. Germline V gives CDR1 ENHRY, CDR2 SYGVKD. The CDR3 contains 11 residues. CDR3 coding DNA: TGTGCCATCATGAGGGCCGGGGAGCTGTTTTTT. It yields the protein CAIMRAGELFF.

The rearrangement joins TRBV6-1 to TRBJ1-6; D call uncertain. Trimming left V 6 bases short and J 0 bases short, with 6 bases between. The CDR3 totals 14 residues. Germline V lookup: CDR1 MNHNS, CDR2 SASEGT. The chain's CDR3 is CASSSSSYNSPLHF. For the CDR3, the DNA is TGTGCCAGCAGCTCGAGCTCCTATAATTCACCCCTCCACTTT.

The chain links TRBV5-1 to TRBJ1-2, with a weak D call TRBD1 (5 bases). Germline V gene lookup returns CDR1 SGHRS and CDR2 YFSETQ. This CDR3 region has 13 residues. V gave up 4 bases and J gave up 8 bases, with 15 bases separating them. CDR3 sequence (DNA): TGCGCCAGCAGCCTAGGAGGGGTGGAAGGCTACACCTTC. Amino acids: CASSLGGVEGYTF. Supplemented by reference TRBV5-1 and TRBJ1-2, the full variable domain reads KAGVTQTPRYLIKTRGQQVTLSCSPISGHRSVSWYQQTPGQGLQFLFEYFSETQRNKGNFPGRFSGRQFSNSRSEMNVSTLELGDSALYLCASSLGGVEGYTFGSGTRLTVV.

With regard to this clone: The same CDR3 arises from other DNA sequences in this sample as well. This chain connects TRBV7-3 to TRBJ1-1, with 8 bases lining up with TRBD1. V lost 3 bases, J lost 3 bases, and 3 bases stayed unmatched. From germline, CDR1 is SGHTA and CDR2 FQGTGA. CDR3 length: 14 residues. The CDR3 here is CASSLTGADTEAFF. The CDR3 DNA reads as TGTGCCAGCAGCTTGACAGGGGCGGACACTGAAGCTTTCTTT.

This rearrangement joins TRBV7-9 to TRBJ2-3; the D is unclear. The CDR3 is 14 residues long. CDR1 is SEHNR, CDR2 FQNEAQ, per germline (reference sequence). Trimming removed 4 bases from V and 2 bases from J, with 10 bases in between. CDR3: CASSSPADTDTQYF. The CDR3 DNA reads TGTGCCAGCAGCTCCCCCGCCGACACAGATACGCAGTATTTT.

The rearrangement uses TRBV27 and TRBJ2-7, with unresolved D. CDR3 length equals 11 residues. Germline V gene sequence: CDR1 MNHEY, CDR2 SMNVEV (reference sequence). The V gene lost 5 bases and the J gene lost 4 bases, with 6 bases spanning the gap. Written as DNA, the CDR3 is TGTGCCAGCAGTCCAATGTACGAGCAGTACTTC. Translated, it gives CASSPMYEQYF.

About this clone: One end of the junction is discordant with germline, which a read error may explain. V is TRBV2 and J is TRBJ2-2, with no clear D. The CDR3 runs to 13 residues. Germline assignment: CDR1 SNHLY and CDR2 FYNNEI. The CDR3 bases are TGTGCCAGCAGGGAAGACGGCACCGGGGAGCTGTTTTTT. Translated: CASREDGTGELFF.

The chain is built from TRBV7-6 and TRBJ2-5, with D unresolved. Trimming stripped 7 bases from V and 5 bases from J, with 5 bases between. Germline CDR1 is SGHVS and CDR2 is FNYEAQ. The CDR3 runs to 10 residues. The CDR3 is CASKGETQYF. Here the CDR3 DNA reads TGTGCCAGCAAAGGGGAGACCCAGTACTTC.

This rearrangement joins TRBV27 to TRBJ2-3; D perhaps matches TRBD2 (5 bases). Germline CDR1 is MNHEY and CDR2 is SMNVEV (reference sequence). The CDR3 is made up of 16 amino acids. Trimming shortened V by 5 bases and J by 0 bases, and 15 bases separated the two germline ends. The CDR3 DNA reads TGTGCCAGCAGTCCCCCGGGGAGACTCAGCACAGATACGCAGTATTTT. Protein: CASSPPGRLSTDTQYF.

DNA of the CDR3: TGTGCCAGCAGAACTCTGAGGACCGGACTGAACTCTGGAAACACCATATATTTT. Translating gives CASRTLRTGLNSGNTIYF. The chain has TRBV11-2 and TRBJ1-3; D gene ambiguous. Germline V gene sequence: CDR1 SGHAT, CDR2 FQNNGV. The V end was cut by 6 bases, the J end by 0 bases, with 21 bases between. The CDR3 covers 18 residues. The full variable domain, rest sourced from reference TRBV11-2 and TRBJ1-3, is EAGVAQSPRYKIIEKRQSVAFWCNPISGHATLYWYQQILGQGPKLLIQFQNNGVVDDSQLPKDRFSAERLKGVDSTLKIQPAKLEDSAVYLCASRTLRTGLNSGNTIYFGEGSWLTVV.

The genes are TRBV7-8 and TRBJ1-6; D not certain. CDR1 is SGHVS and CDR2 is FQNEAQ in the germline V gene. Trimming removed 5 bases from V and 6 bases from J, with 14 bases in between. CDR3 length: 15 residues. CDR3 DNA: TGTGCCAGCAGCGGAGGTCGGGCCCTTAATTCACCCCTCCACTTT. Its translation is CASSGGRALNSPLHF.

The CDR3, as DNA: TGTGCCAGCAGTCTGGGATACCAGCCCCAGCATTTT. Amino acid sequence: CASSLGYQPQHF. The rearrangement joins TRBV6-5 to TRBJ1-5; the D is unclear. V lost 5 bases and J 7 bases, leaving 9 bases between the germline ends. The CDR3 totals 12 residues. Germline V gene data show CDR1 as MNHEY and CDR2 as SVGAGI.

This clone has a handful of counts. This chain connects TRBV30 to TRBJ2-5; D perhaps matches TRBD2 (6 bases). Germline V CDR1 and CDR2: GTSNPN, SVGIG (reference sequence). The CDR3 loop spans 13 amino acids. V was clipped by 0 bases and J by 5 bases, with 10 bases between them. The CDR3 region has the DNA TGTGCCTGGAGTGTAAGAAGCGGGGAGACCCAGTACTTC. This gives the protein CAWSVRSGETQYF.

The chain carries TRBV2 and TRBJ1-5, with no clear D. Germline lookup yields CDR1 SNHLY and CDR2 FYNNEI. CDR3 length: 14 residues. V was trimmed by 4 bases and J by 1 base, leaving 8 bases between them. The CDR3 sequence: CASSAIGSNQPQHF. CDR3 bases: TGTGCCAGCAGTGCAATAGGGAGCAATCAGCCCCAGCATTTT.

The rearrangement joins TRBV5-4 to TRBJ2-7, with TRBD2 identical over 9 bases. The CDR3 covers 16 residues. V shed 1 base, J shed 2 bases, and the junction held 7 bases outside the gene matches. Germline V gives CDR1 SGHNT, CDR2 YYREEE (reference sequence). CDR3 bases: TGTGCCAGCAGCTTGTCCCCAGGCGGGAGGGCCTACGAGCAGTACTTC. This sequence encodes CASSLSPGGRAYEQYF.

V usage is TRBV27 and J usage is TRBJ1-3; D may be TRBD1 (5 bases). The length of the CDR3 is 14 residues. V lost 3 bases and J lost 1, with 7 bases in between. CDR1 MNHEY and CDR2 SMNVEV come from the germline V gene (reference sequence). The DNA of the CDR3 is TGTGCCAGCAGTTTGGGGCAGTCTGGAAACACCATATATTTT. It is translated as CASSLGQSGNTIYF.

This chain joins TRBV6-1 and TRBJ1-1; 7 nucleotides align to TRBD1. CDR1 and CDR2 from the germline V gene are MNHNS and SASEGT. CDR3 length: 13 amino acids. The V segment lost 6 bases and the J segment 5 bases; nucleotides outside the gene matches: 6. The CDR3 protein is CASRTGSTTEAFF. Here the CDR3 DNA reads TGTGCCAGCAGGACAGGGAGTACGACTGAAGCTTTCTTT.